This T cell receptor beta chain was captured by sequencing in a study of cytomegalovirus exposure and HLA in healthy donors. Study-wide points: In an earlier analysis, in some 600 donors, most V segments appeared productive either ~87% or ~30% of the time. Whilst most TCR sequences proved rare, a subset of public TCRs occurred across many donors. Specificity for CMV antigens was confirmed in vitro for a few of the CMV-associated chains. Later on, an analysis found that several of the most significant clusters appeared to be linked to common viral pathogens, which included parvovirus B19.

Amplification used 60 Vbeta primers and 13 Jbeta primers. Profiling relied on immunoSEQ multiplex PCR, and the TCRdb table lists in-frame clones only, not all of them. The top ten hold 2.5% to 3% of the sample, which has 110,000 to 150,000 clones, roughly three quarters seen once. The CDR3 loop spans 15 amino acids. Trimming took 0 bases from V and 2 from J, leaving 8 bases between them. Germline CDR1 is SGHVS and CDR2 is FQNEAQ. Regarding this clone: Its target is not known.

The sequenced material came from PBMCs. The chain has TRBV7-8 and TRBJ1-5; weak D call: TRBD1 (6 bases). This TCR derives from a female donor in good health and CMV-seronegative. For the CDR3, the DNA is TGTGCCAGCAGCTTAGCGCACAGGGGCAATCAGCCCCAGCATTTT. Its protein is CASSLAHRGNQPQHF.